This TCR beta chain derives from a study of T cells in Graves' hyperthyroidism and ophthalmopathy. Study-wide points: Most expanded thyroid clonotypes above 0.001 also appeared in blood.

Amplification yielded TCR beta CDR3 regions, with RNA transcripts as the source. First-round RT-PCR with HTBI primers amplified the TCR CDR3 region. TCRdb independently ran MiXCR on the multiplex PCR reads; one entry per CDR3 protein. The sample records around 620,000 distinct CDR3 sequences, 40% to 55% being singletons. Diagnosis relied on clinical symptoms, serum thyroxine and TRAb, thyroid ultrasound and orbital computed tomography. Per germline, CDR1 SEHNR and CDR2 FQNEAQ (reference sequence). V lost 1 base to trimming and J lost 9 bases; unmatched junction nucleotides: 8. The CDR3 spans 14 residues. At least ten counts were recorded for this clonotype. Its antigen is currently unknown.

Sequences were obtained from peripheral blood or thyroid tissue (not recorded which). The rearrangement joins TRBV7-9 to TRBJ2-5; 7 bases are a match to TRBD2. The receptor's source is an adult woman with Graves' disease, either hyperthyroidism or ophthalmopathy (not recorded which). As DNA, the CDR3 is TGTGCCAGCAGCTTAGAAGGCCATGGGAGGGCCCAGTACTTC. The encoded protein is CASSLEGHGRAQYF.